The 21 T cell receptor beta chains below all came from one sample that was sequenced in a study of CD8 T cells in Susac syndrome. RNA in amounts of about 0.5 to 1 ug was reverse transcribed with random hexamers. Each CDR3 protein is one row after TCRdb ran MiXCR on the immunoSEQ multiplex PCR reads. The sample has about 280,000 distinct CDR3 sequences, around 84% seen once. Material: CD8+ T cells from PBMCs. These receptors all come from a human donor with multiple sclerosis.

The chain carries TRBV10-3 and TRBJ1-1; D ambiguous. This CDR3 spans 13 amino acids. The V and J ends lost 3 bases and 3 bases respectively, with 8 bases between them. Germline-derived CDR1 and CDR2 are ENHRY and SYGVKD. This chain's CDR3 is CAISEGSYTEAFF. Here the CDR3 DNA reads TGTGCCATCAGTGAAGGCAGCTACACTGAAGCTTTCTTT.

The chain uses TRBV28 and TRBJ2-7; D possibly corresponds to TRBD2 (5 bases). The V end was cut by 1 base, the J end by 3 bases, with 10 bases between. The CDR3 totals 14 residues. CDR1 and CDR2 from the germline V gene are MDHEN and SYDVKM. As DNA, the CDR3 is TGTGCCAGCAGTTTATCGGCCGAGGGCTACGAGCAGTACTTC. Residues: CASSLSAEGYEQYF.

The chain recombines TRBV19 with TRBJ1-1, with unresolved D. Germline CDR1 is LNHDA and CDR2 is SQIVND (reference sequence). V lost 0 bases, J lost 1 base, and 6 bases lay in between. The CDR3 consists of 14 residues. As DNA, the CDR3 is TGTGCCAGTAGTATAGAGCCAGCGAACACTGAAGCTTTCTTT. Its protein product is CASSIEPANTEAFF.

This chain connects TRBV29-1 to TRBJ2-1; possibly TRBD2 for D (5 bases). The V and J ends lost 7 bases and 0 bases respectively, with 13 bases between them. The CDR3 totals 14 residues. Germline V gene sequence: CDR1 SQVTM, CDR2 ANQGSEA. Here the CDR3 DNA reads TGCAGCGCCTTCGGGGATAGCTCCTACAATGAGCAGTTCTTC. It yields the protein CSAFGDSSYNEQFF.

The chain has TRBV7-9 and TRBJ2-1; TRBD2 is a possible D gene (5 bases). With 5 bases removed from V and 8 bases from J, the gap between germline ends came to 22 bases. Germline CDR1 reads SEHNR; CDR2 reads FQNEAQ (reference sequence). The CDR3 loop spans 16 amino acids. Written as DNA, the CDR3 is TGTGCCAGCAGCAGCCAAGGGCCGGGGAGATGGGATGAGCAGTTCTTC. Its protein is CASSSQGPGRWDEQFF.

The chain has TRBV16 and TRBJ1-5; unclear D gene. V was clipped by 2 bases and J by 6 bases, with 8 bases between them. Looked up from germline, CDR1 is KGHSY and CDR2 is FQNENV. This CDR3 is 13 amino acids long. The CDR3: CASSQGGVQPQHF. The CDR3 DNA sequence: TGTGCCAGCAGCCAAGGTGGGGTTCAGCCCCAGCATTTT.

In its sample, this clonotype was seen a few times. V usage is TRBV2 and J usage is TRBJ2-1, with D uncertain. CDR1 and CDR2 from the germline V gene are SNHLY and FYNNEI. The CDR3 consists of 12 residues. The germline V and J ends were trimmed by 7 bases and 3 bases, with 7 bases remaining between them. The CDR3 DNA follows: TGTGCCAGCAAGGGCGGCTACAATGAGCAGTTCTTC. It yields the protein CASKGGYNEQFF.

The genes are TRBV30 and TRBJ2-1; weak D call: TRBD2 (7 bases). Trimming pared 4 bases from V and 9 bases from J, leaving 19 bases between. Germline V lookup: CDR1 GTSNPN, CDR2 SVGIG (reference sequence). The CDR3 extends over 14 amino acids. The CDR3 DNA sequence: TGTGCCTGGACTGGGGGGGCCGGCGGGCCTGAGCAGTTCTTC. Translating it yields CAWTGGAGGPEQFF.

This chain links TRBV27 with TRBJ2-7; D might be TRBD1 (5 bases). V was clipped by 8 bases and J by 2 bases, with 13 bases between them. Germline-derived CDR1 and CDR2 are MNHEY and SMNVEV (reference sequence). The length of the CDR3 is 13 residues. The CDR3 DNA follows: TGTGCCAGCTCCCATGAGACAGCCTACGAGCAGTACTTC. Its translation: CASSHETAYEQYF.

The rearrangement joins TRBV27 to TRBJ1-1, with 9 bases that match TRBD1. There are 13 residues in the CDR3. The V and J ends lost 7 bases and 7 bases, in that order; junction bases with no gene match: 7. Germline loops: CDR1 MNHEY, CDR2 SMNVEV (reference sequence). Here the CDR3 reads CASTLTGGSEAFF. The CDR3 coding sequence is TGTGCCAGCACCTTGACAGGGGGAAGTGAAGCTTTCTTT.

About this clonotype itself: The junction and the germline gene differ at one end; a read error may be behind it. V gene TRBV15 combines with J gene TRBJ1-3; D gene uncertain. The CDR3 extends over 18 amino acids. Per germline, CDR1 LNHNV and CDR2 YYDKDF (reference sequence). The CDR3 nucleotides are TGTGCCACCAGCAGAAACAAGGAGCCAGCCCTCTCTGAAAACACCATATATTTT. It translates to CATSRNKEPALSENTIYF.

This chain connects TRBV12-3 or TRBV12-4 to TRBJ2-1; 10 nucleotides line up with TRBD1. V lost 2 bases to trimming and J lost 7 bases; unmatched junction nucleotides: 2. CDR3 length: 14 residues. DNA of the CDR3: TGTGCCAGCAGTTTAAGGGACAGGGGAAATGAGCAGTTCTTC. It is translated as CASSLRDRGNEQFF.

The chain is built from TRBV28 and TRBJ2-7; either TRBD1 or TRBD2 may supply D (5 bases each). Trimming left V 1 base short and J 1 base short, with 14 bases between. The germline V gene encodes CDR1 MDHEN and CDR2 SYDVKM. This CDR3 comprises 16 residues. CDR3 coding DNA: TGTGCCAGCAGTTTATTGGGGGAGACCCTATCCTACGAGCAGTACTTC. The encoded protein is CASSLLGETLSYEQYF.

The chain is built from TRBV5-1 and TRBJ1-1; 7 bases align to TRBD1. J lost 0 bases, V lost 4 bases, and 12 bases had no gene match. CDR1 and CDR2 (germline): SGHRS, YFSETQ. This CDR3 comprises 17 residues. CDR3 coding DNA: TGCGCCAGCAGCCTTACATCATGGACAGGCCTGAACACTGAAGCTTTCTTT. Translated: CASSLTSWTGLNTEAFF.

This chain uses TRBV7-8 with TRBJ1-1, with unresolved D. V was trimmed by 4 bases and J by 1 base, leaving 13 bases between them. The CDR3 runs to 15 residues. CDR1 and CDR2 from the germline V gene are SGHVS and FQNEAQ. CDR3 sequence: CASSSSSEENTEAFF. CDR3 nucleotide sequence: TGTGCCAGCAGCTCCTCTTCGGAGGAGAACACTGAAGCTTTCTTT.

The chain combines TRBV2 with TRBJ1-3, with D perhaps matching TRBD1 (5 bases). CDR3 size: 15 residues. CDR1 and CDR2 (germline): SNHLY, FYNNEI. V was trimmed by 11 bases and J by 2 bases, leaving 19 bases between them. CDR3 nucleotides: TGTGCCGGCGGTTCGGGGGGGACGACTGGAAACACCATATATTTT. It is translated as CAGGSGGTTGNTIYF.

This clonotype occurred a few times. The rearrangement uses TRBV11-2 and TRBJ2-1; no reliable D call. CDR3 length: 14 residues. The germline gives CDR1 SGHAT, CDR2 FQNNGV. V gave up 5 bases and J gave up 0 bases, with 8 bases separating them. CDR3 DNA sequence: TGTGCCAGCAGCCTCCAGCACTCCTACAATGAGCAGTTCTTC. It yields the protein CASSLQHSYNEQFF.

The chain recombines TRBV5-1 with TRBJ2-1; D is possibly TRBD2 (7 bases). Germline lookup yields CDR1 SGHRS and CDR2 YFSETQ. The ends were cut back, 0 bases at V and 10 bases at J, with 17 bases in the middle. This CDR3 spans 15 amino acids. CDR3 residues: CASSLDGGPTKEQFF. As DNA, the CDR3 is TGCGCCAGCAGCTTGGACGGGGGGCCGACGAAAGAGCAGTTCTTC.

The rearrangement links TRBV7-9 to TRBJ2-2; 9 nucleotides align to TRBD1. The CDR3 runs 19 residues. V lost 4 bases and J lost 5; bases outside the gene matches: 17. Germline CDR1 reads SEHNR; CDR2 reads FQNEAQ (reference sequence). As DNA, the CDR3 is TGTGCCAGCAGCTCTGGGGTTCCTCGGGACAGGGTGACAACCGGGGAGCTGTTTTTT. Translating it yields CASSSGVPRDRVTTGELFF.

The chain carries TRBV7-9 and TRBJ2-7, with 14 bases fitting TRBD2. After removal of 5 bases from V and 4 bases from J, the junction contained 4 bases not matched to a gene. The CDR3 extends over 15 amino acids. Per the germline V gene, CDR1 is SEHNR and CDR2 is FQNEAQ (reference sequence). CDR3 sequence reads: CASSAGLAGGYEQYF. The CDR3 DNA reads as TGTGCCAGCAGCGCAGGACTAGCGGGAGGTTACGAGCAGTACTTC. The full variable domain, rest sourced from reference TRBV7-9 and TRBJ2-7, is DTGVSQNPRHKITKRGQNVTFRCDPISEHNRLYWYRQTLGQGPEFLTYFQNEAQLEKSRLLSDRFSAERPKGSFSTLEIQRTEQGDSAMYLCASSAGLAGGYEQYFGPGTRLTVT.

This chain uses TRBV14 with TRBJ1-2, with 10 bases identical to TRBD1. V was pared by 11 bases and J by 8 bases, with 2 bases of the junction left unmatched. The CDR3 consists of 10 residues. Germline lookup yields CDR1 SGHDN and CDR2 FVKESK. Here the CDR3 DNA reads TGTGCCGGGACAGGGGAGGGCTACACCTTC. Encoded protein: CAGTGEGYTF.